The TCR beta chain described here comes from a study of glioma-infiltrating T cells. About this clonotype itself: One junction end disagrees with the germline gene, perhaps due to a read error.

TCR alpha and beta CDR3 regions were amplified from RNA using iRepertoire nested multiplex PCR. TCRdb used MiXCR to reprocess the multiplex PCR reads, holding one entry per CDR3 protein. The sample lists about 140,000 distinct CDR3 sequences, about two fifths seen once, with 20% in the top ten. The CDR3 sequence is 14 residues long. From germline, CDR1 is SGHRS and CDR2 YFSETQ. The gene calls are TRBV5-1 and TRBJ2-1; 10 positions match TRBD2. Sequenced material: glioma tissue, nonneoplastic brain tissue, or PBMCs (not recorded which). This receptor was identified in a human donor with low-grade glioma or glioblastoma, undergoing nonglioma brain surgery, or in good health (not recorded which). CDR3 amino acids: CASSSVAGGQEQSF. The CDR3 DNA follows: TGCGCCAGCAGCTCAGTAGCGGGGGGTCAAGAGCAGTCCTTC.